Sequencing of this T cell receptor beta chain was carried out in a study of vaccination effects on CD4 cells after COVID-19. Measured with immunoSEQ multiplex PCR; TCRdb has only the in-frame clones, and not every one. The sample shows some 22,000 clones, 55% to 80% of them seen only once. Points on this clone: The antigen is unknown.

Trimming took 0 bases from V and 2 from J, leaving 11 bases between them. The CDR3 is 16 amino acids. The germline V gene has CDR1 LNHNV and CDR2 YYDKDF (reference sequence). Viral peptide pool expansion of antigen-specific CD4+ T cells preceded sequencing in the ViraFEST assay. Following an approximately 9-day culture, CD4+ T cells were purified. According to the study, vaccine recipients showed no prior SARS-CoV-2 infection and negative nucleocapsid antibodies. The study, taken as a whole, reports: Pronounced clonal contraction occurred in clones induced by infection and by vaccine late after vaccination.

This chain links TRBV15 with TRBJ2-4, with no clear D. The sequences come from CD4+ T cells from PBMCs cultured with SARS-CoV-2 spike peptides, collected before COVID-19 vaccination. This TCR was recovered from a human donor who received a COVID-19 vaccine. CDR3 in amino acids: CATSRDGGASKNIQYF. Here the CDR3 DNA reads TGTGCCACCAGCAGAGACGGTGGAGCGTCCAAAAACATTCAGTACTTC.